The 8 T cell receptor beta chains given below trace back to one sample, sequenced in a study of molecular identifiers for immune sequencing clone quantification (dated by TCRdb to between 2018 and 2020). Libraries came from PCR. Sequencing used a NextSeq 500. TCRdb reprocessed the public reads (quality trimming at Q25 with fastp, clone calling with MiXCR) and kept in-frame beta chains. One record per CDR3 amino acid sequence lists the most common genes and DNA. This sample holds under 800,000 distinct CDR3 sequences; over 25% were observed only once. The top ten hold roughly 0.83% of the sample. Specimen: naive CD8+ T cells from blood, with Jurkat cell RNA spiked in. Read against the paper, the sample's cell subset or site label means: FACS-sorted CD8+CD4-CCR7+CD45RA+ naive T cells. All receptors come from a human donor in good health. Some libraries in this study had Jurkat cell RNA spiked in.

As for this clonotype: A much larger clone lies a single base off, so this may be a read error. The CDR3 reads CASSLGIGQSYEQYF. The CDR3 nucleotides read TGTGCCAGCAGCTTAGGAATCGGACAGTCCTACGAGCAGTACTTC. The chain recombines TRBV7-9 with TRBJ2-7; maybe TRBD1 (6 bases). Germline CDR1 reads SEHNR; CDR2 reads FQNEAQ (reference sequence). With 1 base removed from V and 1 base from J, the gap between germline ends came to 11 bases. The CDR3 covers 15 residues. Drawing the rest from reference TRBV7-9 and TRBJ2-7, the complete variable domain is DTGVSQNPRHKITKRGQNVTFRCDPISEHNRLYWYRQTLGQGPEFLTYFQNEAQLEKSRLLSDRFSAERPKGSFSTLEIQRTEQGDSAMYLCASSLGIGQSYEQYFGPGTRLTVT.

Worth noting for this clonotype: A much more abundant neighbour one base away suggests this may be a read error. The chain is built from TRBV7-9 and TRBJ2-7, with D possibly matching TRBD2 (6 bases). The CDR3 length is 12 residues. Germline V gene lookup returns CDR1 SEHNR and CDR2 FQNEAQ (reference sequence). CDR3 region: CVSSRGTGEQYF. CDR3 DNA: TGTGTCAGCAGCCGGGGGACGGGTGAGCAGTACTTC.

About this clonotype itself: Its ends do not fully match the called genes, so a read error is possible. The V gene is TRBV7-9, the J gene TRBJ2-3; D uncertain. CDR1 is SEHNR, CDR2 FQNEAQ, per germline (reference sequence). The CDR3 has 12 residues. CDR3 amino acids: CTSSFGTDTQYF. DNA for the CDR3: TGTACCAGCAGCTTCGGAACAGATACGCAGTATTTT.

The sample holds many counts of this clonotype. V and J are TRBV4-3 and TRBJ2-7; D uncertain. Trimming removed 0 bases at V and 5 bases at J, with 20 bases between. This CDR3 spans 17 amino acids. Germline V gene lookup returns CDR1 LGHNA and CDR2 YSLEER. Here the CDR3 reads CASSQEGPRSGLDEQYF. CDR3 in DNA: TGCGCCAGCAGCCAAGAAGGCCCCCGGAGTGGGCTCGACGAGCAGTACTTC.

This clonotype was counted only a few times. Here the CDR3 reads CASSNPGQGKDEQYF. In DNA, the CDR3 is TGTGCCAGTAGTAATCCGGGACAGGGCAAGGACGAGCAGTACTTC. V gene TRBV19 combines with J gene TRBJ2-7, with 9 nucleotides matching TRBD1. After removal of 4 bases from V and 5 bases from J, the junction contained 9 bases not matched to a gene. This CDR3 comprises 15 residues. Looked up from germline, CDR1 is LNHDA and CDR2 is SQIVND (reference sequence).

This chain links TRBV9 with TRBJ2-1; D is perhaps TRBD2 (5 bases). From germline, CDR1 is SGDLS and CDR2 YYNGEE. With 5 bases removed from V and 10 bases from J, the gap between germline ends came to 16 bases. CDR3 length equals 13 residues. The CDR3 DNA reads TGTGCCAGCAGGTTCCCCCGAGCGGACGAGCAGTTCTTC. Its translation: CASRFPRADEQFF.

As to this clonotype: A much larger clone differs from this one at a single base, so this may be a read error. The chain couples TRBV30 to TRBJ1-5; D uncertain. The CDR3 has 14 residues. CDR1 is GTSNPN and CDR2 is SVGIG in the germline V gene (reference sequence). Deletions cut 5 bases from V and 2 bases from J, with 13 bases between. CDR3 protein: CAWGRGSGNQPQHF. The CDR3 nucleotides read TGTGCCTGGGGTAGAGGGTCGGGCAATCAGCCCCAGCATTTT.

This clonotype was found many times. The chain links TRBV12-3 or TRBV12-4 to TRBJ2-3; D ambiguous. Trimming removed 6 bases at V and 0 bases at J, with 16 bases between. CDR3 length: 16 amino acids. CDR3 loop: CASSLVGVTSTDTQYF. The CDR3 coding sequence is TGTGCCAGCAGCCTCGTGGGCGTCACAAGCACAGATACGCAGTATTTT.